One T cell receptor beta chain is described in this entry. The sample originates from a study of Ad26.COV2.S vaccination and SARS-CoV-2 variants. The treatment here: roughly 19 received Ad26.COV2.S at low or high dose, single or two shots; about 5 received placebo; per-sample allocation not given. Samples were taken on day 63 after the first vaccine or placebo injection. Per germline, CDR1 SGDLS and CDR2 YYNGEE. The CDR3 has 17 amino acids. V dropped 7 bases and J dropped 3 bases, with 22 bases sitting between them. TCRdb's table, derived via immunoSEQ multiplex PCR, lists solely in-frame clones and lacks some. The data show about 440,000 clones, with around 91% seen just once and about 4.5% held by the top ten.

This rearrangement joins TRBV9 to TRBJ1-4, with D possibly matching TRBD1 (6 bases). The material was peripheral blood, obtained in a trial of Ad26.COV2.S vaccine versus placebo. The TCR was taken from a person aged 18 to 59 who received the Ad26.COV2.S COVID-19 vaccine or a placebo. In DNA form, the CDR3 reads TGTGCCAGCTCACGAGCCGAGGGGGGGGCACCTAATGAAAAACTGTTTTTT. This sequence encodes CASSRAEGGAPNEKLFF.